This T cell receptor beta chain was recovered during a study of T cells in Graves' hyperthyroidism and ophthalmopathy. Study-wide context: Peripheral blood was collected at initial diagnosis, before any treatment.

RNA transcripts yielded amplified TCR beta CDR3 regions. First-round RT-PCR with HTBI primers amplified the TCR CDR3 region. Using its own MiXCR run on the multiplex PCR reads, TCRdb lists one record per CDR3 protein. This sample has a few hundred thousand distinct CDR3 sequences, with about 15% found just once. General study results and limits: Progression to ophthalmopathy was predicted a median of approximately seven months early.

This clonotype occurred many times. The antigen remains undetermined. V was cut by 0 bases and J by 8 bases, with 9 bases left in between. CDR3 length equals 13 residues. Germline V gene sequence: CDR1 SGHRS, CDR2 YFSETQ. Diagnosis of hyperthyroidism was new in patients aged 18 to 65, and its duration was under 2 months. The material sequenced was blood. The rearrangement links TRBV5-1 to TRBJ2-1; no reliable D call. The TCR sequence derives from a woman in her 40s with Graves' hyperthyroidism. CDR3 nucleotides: TGCGCCAGCAGCTTGGAATCCCTCGATGAGCAGTTCTTC. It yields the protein CASSLESLDEQFF.